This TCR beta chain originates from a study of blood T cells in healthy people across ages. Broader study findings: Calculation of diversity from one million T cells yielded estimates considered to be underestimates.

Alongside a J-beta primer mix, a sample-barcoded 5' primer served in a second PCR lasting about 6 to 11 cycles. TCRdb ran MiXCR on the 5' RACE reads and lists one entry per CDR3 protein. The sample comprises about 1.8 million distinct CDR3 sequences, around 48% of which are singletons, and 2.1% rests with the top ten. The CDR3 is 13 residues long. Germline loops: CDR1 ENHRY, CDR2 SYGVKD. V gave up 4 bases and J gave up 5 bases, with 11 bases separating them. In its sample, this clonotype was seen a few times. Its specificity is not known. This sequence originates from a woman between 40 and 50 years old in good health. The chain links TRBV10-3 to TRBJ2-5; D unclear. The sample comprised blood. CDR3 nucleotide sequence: TGTGCCATCAGTGGAAGCGTTGAGGAGACCCAGTACTTC. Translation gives CAISGSVEETQYF.